The subject of this entry is one TCR beta chain. No antigen is known for it. The data were taken from a study of cytomegalovirus exposure and HLA in healthy donors. Study-level findings and limits: The tendency of first-cohort TCR clusters to co-occur in the 90 to 150 validation repertoires emerged from a later analysis. In vitro confirmation showed three CMV-associated chains to be CMV antigen specific. Usually a TCR sequence was rare, but some public TCRs were found in many donors.

The CDR3 totals 15 residues. V lost 2 bases to trimming and J lost 6 bases, with 14 bases between them. Germline loops: CDR1 MNHEY, CDR2 SVGAGI. Sequencing used immunoSEQ multiplex PCR; TCRdb keeps in-frame clones, though not all of them. The repertoire holds fewer than 400,000 clones, with approximately 86% as singletons. The approximately 120-subject validation cohort, separate from the approximately 630-subject first cohort, included the donors. The receptor's source is a man aged 25-40 years in good health and CMV-seronegative. Sequencing was carried out using PBMCs. This rearrangement joins TRBV6-5 to TRBJ2-1; a possible D gene is TRBD2 (6 bases). The CDR3: CASSYGDGGVNEQFF. The DNA for the CDR3 is TGTGCCAGCAGTTACGGGGATGGAGGGGTCAATGAGCAGTTCTTC.